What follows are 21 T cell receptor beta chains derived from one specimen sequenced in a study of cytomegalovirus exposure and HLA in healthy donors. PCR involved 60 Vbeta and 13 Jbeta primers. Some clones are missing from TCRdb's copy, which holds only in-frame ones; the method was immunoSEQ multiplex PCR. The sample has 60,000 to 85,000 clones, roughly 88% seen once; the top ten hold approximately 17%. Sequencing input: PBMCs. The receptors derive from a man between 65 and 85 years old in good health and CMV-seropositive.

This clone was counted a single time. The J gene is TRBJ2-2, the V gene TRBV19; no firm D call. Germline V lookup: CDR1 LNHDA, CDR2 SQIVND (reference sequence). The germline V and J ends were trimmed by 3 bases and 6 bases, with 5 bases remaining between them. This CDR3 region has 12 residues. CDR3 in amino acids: CASSITAGELFF. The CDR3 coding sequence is TGTGCCAGTAGTATTACGGCCGGGGAGCTGTTTTTT.

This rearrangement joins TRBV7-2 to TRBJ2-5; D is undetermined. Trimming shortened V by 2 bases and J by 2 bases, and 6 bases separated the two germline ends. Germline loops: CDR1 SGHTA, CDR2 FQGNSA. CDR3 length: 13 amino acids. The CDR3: CASSLTLQETQYF. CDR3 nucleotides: TGTGCCAGCAGCTTAACACTACAAGAGACCCAGTACTTC.

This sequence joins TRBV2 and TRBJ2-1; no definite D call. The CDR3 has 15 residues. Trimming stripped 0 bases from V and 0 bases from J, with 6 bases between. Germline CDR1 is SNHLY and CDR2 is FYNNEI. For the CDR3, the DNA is TGTGCCAGCAGTGAAGCTCACTACTCCTACAATGAGCAGTTCTTC. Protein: CASSEAHYSYNEQFF. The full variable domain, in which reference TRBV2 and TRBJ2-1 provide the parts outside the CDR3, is EPEVTQTPSHQVTQMGQEVILRCVPISNHLYFYWYRQILGQKVEFLVSFYNNEISEKSEIFDDQFSVERPDGSNFTLKIRSTKLEDSAMYFCASSEAHYSYNEQFFGPGTRLTVL.

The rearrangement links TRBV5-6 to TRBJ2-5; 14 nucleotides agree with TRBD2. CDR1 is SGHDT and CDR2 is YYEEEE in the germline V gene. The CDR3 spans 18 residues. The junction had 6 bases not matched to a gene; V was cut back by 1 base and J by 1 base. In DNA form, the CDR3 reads TGTGCCAGCAGCTTGTTGCGACTAGCGGGGGGGATCCAAGAGACCCAGTACTTC. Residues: CASSLLRLAGGIQETQYF.

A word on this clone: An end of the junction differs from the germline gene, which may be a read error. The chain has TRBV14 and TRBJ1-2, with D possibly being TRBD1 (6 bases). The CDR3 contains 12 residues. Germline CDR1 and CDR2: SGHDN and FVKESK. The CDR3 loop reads CASSAQGYDYTF. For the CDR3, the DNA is TGTGCCAGCAGCGCACAGGGTTATGACTACACCTTC.

The DNA for the CDR3 is TGTGCCAGCAACCCTCGCCACAGGGTTAACTATGGCTACACCTTC. It is translated as CASNPRHRVNYGYTF. The chain couples TRBV21-1 to TRBJ1-2; TRBD1 was called by the table and not checked on the DNA. TRBV21-1 constitutes a pseudogene. CDR3 length: 15 amino acids.

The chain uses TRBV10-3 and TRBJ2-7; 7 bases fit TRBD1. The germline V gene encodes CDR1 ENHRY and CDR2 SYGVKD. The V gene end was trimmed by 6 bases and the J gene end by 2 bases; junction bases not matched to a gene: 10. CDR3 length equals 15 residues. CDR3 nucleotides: TGTGCCATCAGACCCGGACAGGACGTTACCTACGAGCAGTACTTC. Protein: CAIRPGQDVTYEQYF.

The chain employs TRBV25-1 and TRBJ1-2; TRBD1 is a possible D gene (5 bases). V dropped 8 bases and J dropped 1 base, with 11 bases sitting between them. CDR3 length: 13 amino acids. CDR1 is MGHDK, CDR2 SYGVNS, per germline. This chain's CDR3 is CASSSTGNYGYTF. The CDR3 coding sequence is TGTGCCAGCTCTTCCACAGGTAACTATGGCTACACCTTC.

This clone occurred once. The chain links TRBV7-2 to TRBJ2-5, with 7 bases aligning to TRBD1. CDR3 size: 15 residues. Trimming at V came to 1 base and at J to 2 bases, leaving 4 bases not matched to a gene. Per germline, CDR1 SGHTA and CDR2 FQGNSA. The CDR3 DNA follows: TGTGCCAGCAGCTTAGTAGGGACAGCTCAAGAGACCCAGTACTTC. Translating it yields CASSLVGTAQETQYF.

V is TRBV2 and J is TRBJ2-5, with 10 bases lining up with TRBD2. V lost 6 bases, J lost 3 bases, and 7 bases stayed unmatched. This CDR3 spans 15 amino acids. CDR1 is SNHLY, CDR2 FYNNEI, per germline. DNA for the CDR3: TGTGCCAGCAGCCTCGGGCTAGCGGGAGAAGAGACCCAGTACTTC. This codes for CASSLGLAGEETQYF.

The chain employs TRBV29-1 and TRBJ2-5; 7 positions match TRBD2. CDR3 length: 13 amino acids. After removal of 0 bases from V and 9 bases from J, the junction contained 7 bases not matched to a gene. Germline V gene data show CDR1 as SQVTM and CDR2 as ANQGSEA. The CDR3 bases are TGCAGCGTTGAAGAAAGTGGGGGAGGGGCCCAGTACTTC. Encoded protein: CSVEESGGGAQYF.

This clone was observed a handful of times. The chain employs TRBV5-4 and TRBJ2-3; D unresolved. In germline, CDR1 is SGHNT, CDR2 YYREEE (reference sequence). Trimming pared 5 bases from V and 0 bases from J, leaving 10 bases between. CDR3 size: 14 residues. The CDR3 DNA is TGTGCCAGCAGTGCTGAGCCGAGCACAGATACGCAGTATTTT. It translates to CASSAEPSTDTQYF.

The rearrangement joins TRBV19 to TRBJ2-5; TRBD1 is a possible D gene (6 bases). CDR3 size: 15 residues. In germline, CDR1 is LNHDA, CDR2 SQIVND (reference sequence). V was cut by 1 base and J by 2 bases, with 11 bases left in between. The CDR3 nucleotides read TGTGCCAGTAGTATAGGGGGGACACATCAAGAGACCCAGTACTTC. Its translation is CASSIGGTHQETQYF.

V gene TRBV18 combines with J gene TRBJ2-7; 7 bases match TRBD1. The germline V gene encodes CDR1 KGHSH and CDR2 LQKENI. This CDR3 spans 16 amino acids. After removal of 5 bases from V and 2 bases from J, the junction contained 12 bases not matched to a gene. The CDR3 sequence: CASSANSPGQTYEQYF. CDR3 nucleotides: TGTGCCAGCTCAGCAAATTCACCGGGACAGACCTACGAGCAGTACTTC.

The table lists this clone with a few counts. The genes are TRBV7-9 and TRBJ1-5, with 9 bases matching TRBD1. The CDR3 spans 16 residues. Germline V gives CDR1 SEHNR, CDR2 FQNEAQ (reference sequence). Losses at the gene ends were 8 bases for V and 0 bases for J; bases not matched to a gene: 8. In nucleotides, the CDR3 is TGTGCCAGCTCCCGGACAGGGGAGAATAGCAATCAGCCCCAGCATTTT. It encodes CASSRTGENSNQPQHF.

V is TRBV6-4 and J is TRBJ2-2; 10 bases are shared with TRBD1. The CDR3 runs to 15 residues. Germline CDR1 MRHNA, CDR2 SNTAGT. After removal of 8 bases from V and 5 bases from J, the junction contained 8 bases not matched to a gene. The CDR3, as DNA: TGTGCCAGCCTGAGGAGGACAGGGGGTACCGGGGAGCTGTTTTTT. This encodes CASLRRTGGTGELFF.

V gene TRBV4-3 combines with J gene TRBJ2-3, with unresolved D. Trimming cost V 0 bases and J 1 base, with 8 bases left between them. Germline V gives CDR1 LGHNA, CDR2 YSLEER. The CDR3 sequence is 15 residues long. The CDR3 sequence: CASSQDLTGTDTQYF. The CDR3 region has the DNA TGCGCCAGCAGCCAAGATCTTACAGGCACAGATACGCAGTATTTT.

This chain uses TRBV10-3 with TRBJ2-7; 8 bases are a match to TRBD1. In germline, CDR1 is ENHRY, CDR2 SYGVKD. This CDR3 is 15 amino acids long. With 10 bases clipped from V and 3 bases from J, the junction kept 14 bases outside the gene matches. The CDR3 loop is CANSQSTGASYEQYF. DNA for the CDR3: TGTGCCAACTCCCAATCGACAGGGGCGAGCTACGAGCAGTACTTC.

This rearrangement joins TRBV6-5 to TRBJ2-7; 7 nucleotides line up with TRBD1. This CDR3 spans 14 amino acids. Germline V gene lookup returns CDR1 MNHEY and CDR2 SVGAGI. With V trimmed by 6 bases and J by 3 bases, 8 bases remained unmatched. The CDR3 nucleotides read TGTGCCAGCAGCTCCCAGACAGGGATCTACGAGCAGTACTTC. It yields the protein CASSSQTGIYEQYF.

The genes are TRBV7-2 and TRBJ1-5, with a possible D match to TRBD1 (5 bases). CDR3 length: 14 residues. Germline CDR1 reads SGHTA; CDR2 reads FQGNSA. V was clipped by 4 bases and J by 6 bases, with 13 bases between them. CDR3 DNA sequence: TGTGCCAGCAGCTCCAAGGGGTTGGGTCAGCCCCAGCATTTT. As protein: CASSSKGLGQPQHF.

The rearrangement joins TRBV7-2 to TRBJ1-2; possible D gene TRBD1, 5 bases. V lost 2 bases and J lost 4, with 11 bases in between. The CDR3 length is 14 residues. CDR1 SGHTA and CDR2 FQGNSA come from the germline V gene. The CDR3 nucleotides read TGTGCCAGCAGCTTAAAGGGACTTATCTATGGCTACACCTTC. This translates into CASSLKGLIYGYTF.